The next 24 T cell receptor beta chains were all read from a single sample in a study of Ad26.COV2.S vaccination and SARS-CoV-2 variants. The data were produced by immunoSEQ multiplex PCR, yet TCRdb's version contains in-frame clones alone and is incomplete. The repertoire consists of more than 300,000 clones, with around 88% occurring once and the leading ten covering roughly 10%. Treatment here: 15 to 20 received Ad26.COV2.S at low or high dose, single or two shots; several received placebo; per-sample allocation not given. Day 63 after the first vaccine or placebo injection was the time point for sampling. The sample in question was peripheral blood, obtained in a trial of Ad26.COV2.S vaccine versus placebo. These receptors were obtained from a person between 18 and 65 years old who received the Ad26.COV2.S COVID-19 vaccine or a placebo.

The chain joins TRBV7-9 to TRBJ1-4, with unresolved D. V was shortened by 5 bases and J by 11 bases, with 15 bases between the two germline ends. This CDR3 comprises 13 residues. The germline V gene has CDR1 SEHNR and CDR2 FQNEAQ (reference sequence). CDR3 DNA: TGTGCCAGCAGCGACGAAAAGACTCCGAAACTGTTTTTT. Amino acids: CASSDEKTPKLFF. Complete variable domain (other parts from reference TRBV7-9 and TRBJ1-4): DTGVSQNPRHKITKRGQNVTFRCDPISEHNRLYWYRQTLGQGPEFLTYFQNEAQLEKSRLLSDRFSAERPKGSFSTLEIQRTEQGDSAMYLCASSDEKTPKLFFGSGTQLSVL.

This chain connects TRBV9 to TRBJ2-3, with a possible D match to TRBD1 (6 bases). The CDR3 consists of 13 residues. The germline V gene encodes CDR1 SGDLS and CDR2 YYNGEE. V dropped 2 bases and J dropped 5 bases, with 9 bases sitting between them. The CDR3, as DNA: TGTGCCAGCAGCGTGACAGGAGAAGATACGCAGTATTTT. This sequence encodes CASSVTGEDTQYF.

This rearrangement joins TRBV19 to TRBJ1-5; D gene unclear. Germline CDR1 is LNHDA and CDR2 is SQIVND (reference sequence). The CDR3 totals 13 residues. V was pared by 9 bases and J by 5 bases, with 14 bases between. Here the CDR3 reads CASDWAGDQPQHF. CDR3 DNA: TGTGCCAGCGACTGGGCAGGCGATCAGCCCCAGCATTTT.

V and J are TRBV7-9 and TRBJ2-3; TRBD2 matches at 8 bases. This CDR3 comprises 15 residues. Germline V CDR1 and CDR2: SEHNR, FQNEAQ (reference sequence). V shed 5 bases, J shed 2 bases, and the junction held 6 bases outside the gene matches. CDR3 in amino acids: CASSDVSGNTDTQYF. The CDR3 bases are TGTGCCAGCAGCGACGTTAGCGGGAACACAGATACGCAGTATTTT.

The rearrangement joins TRBV5-1 to TRBJ1-6; 7 bases are a match to TRBD1. Germline V CDR1 and CDR2: SGHRS, YFSETQ. The ends lost 6 bases at V and 7 bases at J; junction bases unmatched: 19. This CDR3 is 18 amino acids long. The CDR3 nucleotides are TGCGCCAGCACCGGGGGCAGGGGGATAGGCAGTCCGAATTCACCCCTCCACTTT. It encodes CASTGGRGIGSPNSPLHF.

This chain uses TRBV3-1 (or the pseudogene TRBV3-2) with TRBJ1-6; D is uncertain. V lost 6 bases and J 13 bases, leaving 13 bases between the germline ends. This CDR3 region has 12 residues. CDR1 LGHDT and CDR2 YNNKEL come from the germline V gene (reference sequence). The CDR3 DNA reads TGTGCCAGCAGTCTCAGCTCGGAGCCCCTCCACTTT. Protein product: CASSLSSEPLHF.

This chain uses TRBV28 with TRBJ1-3; 7 bases agree with TRBD1. In germline, CDR1 is MDHEN, CDR2 SYDVKM. This CDR3 is built from 15 residues. Trimming at V came to 2 bases and at J to 4 bases, leaving 5 bases not matched to a gene. CDR3 sequence (DNA): TGTGCCAGCAGTTTAGACAGGGTTACCGGAAACACCATATATTTT. It yields the protein CASSLDRVTGNTIYF.

The V call is TRBV19, the J call TRBJ1-1; D unclear. The CDR3 has 13 residues. Germline CDR1 is LNHDA and CDR2 is SQIVND (reference sequence). The V end lost 6 bases, the J end lost 1 base, and 9 bases lay between the germline ends. CDR3: CASSFYENTEAFF. In DNA form, the CDR3 reads TGTGCCAGTAGCTTTTATGAGAACACTGAAGCTTTCTTT. Filled out from reference TRBV19 and TRBJ1-1, the complete variable domain reads DGGITQSPKYLFRKEGQNVTLSCEQNLNHDAMYWYRQDPGQGLRLIYYSQIVNDFQKGDIAEGYSVSREKKESFPLTVTSAQKNPTAFYLCASSFYENTEAFFGQGTRLTVV.

V is TRBV7-9 and J is TRBJ2-5; D is unclear. The germline V gene has CDR1 SEHNR and CDR2 FQNEAQ (reference sequence). The V end was cut by 4 bases, the J end by 5 bases, with 8 bases between. This CDR3 spans 12 amino acids. The CDR3, as DNA: TGTGCCAGCAGCTCTCACGGGGAGACCCAGTACTTC. Protein: CASSSHGETQYF.

This sequence joins TRBV18 and TRBJ2-5; no definite D call. In germline, CDR1 is KGHSH, CDR2 LQKENI. The CDR3 is 14 amino acids. The V gene lost 4 bases and the J gene lost 5 bases, with 14 bases spanning the gap. The CDR3 loop is CASSHEAIPETQYF. Here the CDR3 DNA reads TGTGCCAGCTCACACGAGGCAATTCCGGAGACCCAGTACTTC.

The V call is TRBV15, the J call TRBJ1-1, with unresolved D. The germline V gene has CDR1 LNHNV and CDR2 YYDKDF (reference sequence). This CDR3 has 15 amino acids. Trimming stripped 3 bases from V and 3 bases from J, with 14 bases between. Here the CDR3 reads CATSRFPDTYTEAFF. For the CDR3, the DNA is TGTGCCACCAGCAGGTTTCCCGACACCTACACTGAAGCTTTCTTT.

This clone was picked up one time. A much larger clone differs by one base, so this may be a read error. The J gene is TRBJ2-7, the V gene TRBV5-6, with D possibly being TRBD1 (5 bases). Germline V gene data show CDR1 as SGHDT and CDR2 as YYEEEE. The germline V and J ends were trimmed by 2 bases and 2 bases, with 8 bases remaining between them. The CDR3 has 13 amino acids. For the CDR3, the DNA is TGTGCCAGCAGCTTAACAGGAGCCTACGAGCAGTACTTC. Encoded protein: CASSLTGAYEQYF.

The rearrangement links TRBV29-1 to TRBJ2-3; 8 nucleotides align to TRBD1. V shed 6 bases, J shed 3 bases, and the junction held 14 bases outside the gene matches. CDR1 is SQVTM and CDR2 is ANQGSEA in the germline V gene. The CDR3 contains 16 residues. CDR3 coding DNA: TGCAGCGTCGAGGCCCACCGCAGGGGGCGGACAGATACGCAGTATTTT. It codes for CSVEAHRRGRTDTQYF.

V gene TRBV10-3 combines with J gene TRBJ2-6; D unclear. The CDR3 has 14 amino acids. Per germline, CDR1 ENHRY and CDR2 SYGVKD. Deletions cut 7 bases from V and 4 bases from J, with 11 bases between. The chain's CDR3 is CAITQGIGANVLTF. The CDR3 DNA reads as TGTGCCATCACTCAAGGTATCGGGGCCAACGTCCTGACTTTC.

The gene calls are TRBV28 and TRBJ1-5, with a tentative D call TRBD1 (5 bases). V was shortened by 2 bases and J by 6 bases, with 14 bases between the two germline ends. From germline, CDR1 is MDHEN and CDR2 SYDVKM. This CDR3 comprises 15 residues. The CDR3 sequence: CASSLPGTAGQPQHF. The CDR3 bases are TGTGCCAGCAGTTTACCCGGGACCGCCGGTCAGCCCCAGCATTTT.

In this sample, this clone turned up once. J is TRBJ2-5 and V is TRBV24-1, with TRBD1 as a possible D gene (6 bases). Trimming took off 7 bases at V and 7 bases at J, with 15 bases between the two ends. The CDR3 is made up of 13 amino acids. CDR1 and CDR2 from the germline V gene are KGHDR and SFDVKD. CDR3 amino acids: CATRSGALGTQYF. CDR3 bases: TGTGCCACCAGATCAGGGGCTTTAGGGACCCAGTACTTC.

This clone has only a few counts. The V gene is TRBV30, the J gene TRBJ2-7, with 8 bases that match TRBD1. The germline CDR1 and CDR2 sequences are GTSNPN and SVGIG (reference sequence). The V and J ends lost 3 bases and 1 base, in that order; junction bases with no gene match: 5. The CDR3 length is 14 residues. This CDR3 is CAWRGTGLSYEQYF. The DNA for the CDR3 is TGTGCCTGGAGGGGGACAGGACTTTCCTACGAGCAGTACTTC.

The chain combines TRBV6-5 with TRBJ2-7, with a weak D call TRBD1 (6 bases). V was shortened by 6 bases and J by 2 bases, with 17 bases between the two germline ends. CDR3 size: 15 residues. Per germline, CDR1 MNHEY and CDR2 SVGAGI. The CDR3 DNA sequence: TGTGCCAGCAGGATAACGGGACATTCGACCTACGAGCAGTACTTC. Its translation: CASRITGHSTYEQYF.

The rearrangement uses TRBV6-2 or TRBV6-3 and TRBJ1-5, with TRBD1 as a possible D gene (5 bases). This CDR3 has 18 residues. The germline V and J ends were trimmed by 0 bases and 0 bases, with 15 bases remaining between them. Germline assignment: CDR1 MNHEY and CDR2 SVGEGT. This chain's CDR3 is CASSYSLGTVYSNQPQHF. DNA of the CDR3: TGTGCCAGCAGTTACTCGCTCGGGACCGTTTATAGCAATCAGCCCCAGCATTTT.

The J gene is TRBJ2-7, the V gene TRBV4-3; D gene unclear. V dropped 0 bases and J dropped 2 bases, with 11 bases sitting between them. Germline-derived CDR1 and CDR2 are LGHNA and YSLEER. The CDR3 contains 15 residues. In DNA form, the CDR3 reads TGCGCCAGCAGCCAAGATCTCGGACCGACCTACGAGCAGTACTTC. Translated, it gives CASSQDLGPTYEQYF.

The chain employs TRBV4-1 and TRBJ2-6; D might be TRBD1 or TRBD2, each matching 5 bases. The CDR3 totals 19 residues. Trimming stripped 0 bases from V and 4 bases from J, with 19 bases between. CDR1 is MGHRA, CDR2 YSYEKL, per germline. The CDR3 coding sequence is TGCGCCAGCAGCCAAGATTGGGCAGGGACCGATAGGGGGGCCAACGTCCTGACTTTC. This encodes CASSQDWAGTDRGANVLTF.

This clone came up a few times. V and J are TRBV10-2 and TRBJ2-7, with TRBD1 identical over 10 bases. J gave up 2 bases and V 8 bases, and 15 bases lay outside the gene matches. The CDR3 extends over 17 amino acids. Germline V lookup: CDR1 WSHSY, CDR2 SAAADI. For the CDR3, the DNA is TGCGCCAGCTCTAGACAGGGGGCCATCCCCGGCCCCTACGAGCAGTACTTC. It codes for CASSRQGAIPGPYEQYF.

The V gene is TRBV19, the J gene TRBJ2-1, with TRBD1 identical over 9 bases. Looked up from germline, CDR1 is LNHDA and CDR2 is SQIVND (reference sequence). The CDR3 consists of 15 residues. Unmatched junction bases numbered 7, after V lost 6 bases and J lost 4 bases. The CDR3 loop reads CASRPGQGIYNEQFF. The CDR3 DNA follows: TGTGCCAGTAGGCCGGGACAGGGAATTTACAATGAGCAGTTCTTC.

This chain links TRBV7-2 with TRBJ1-1; 7 bases match TRBD1. The CDR3 spans 15 residues. J lost 1 base, V lost 4 bases, and 6 bases had no gene match. Germline V lookup: CDR1 SGHTA, CDR2 FQGNSA. CDR3 DNA: TGTGCCAGCAGCTGGTTGACAGGGAGGAACACTGAAGCTTTCTTT. Translating gives CASSWLTGRNTEAFF. The full variable domain, rest sourced from reference TRBV7-2 and TRBJ1-1, is GAGVSQSPSNKVTEKGKDVELRCDPISGHTALYWYRQSLGQGLEFLIYFQGNSAPDKSGLPSDRFSAERTGGSVSTLTIQRTQQEDSAVYLCASSWLTGRNTEAFFGQGTRLTVV.